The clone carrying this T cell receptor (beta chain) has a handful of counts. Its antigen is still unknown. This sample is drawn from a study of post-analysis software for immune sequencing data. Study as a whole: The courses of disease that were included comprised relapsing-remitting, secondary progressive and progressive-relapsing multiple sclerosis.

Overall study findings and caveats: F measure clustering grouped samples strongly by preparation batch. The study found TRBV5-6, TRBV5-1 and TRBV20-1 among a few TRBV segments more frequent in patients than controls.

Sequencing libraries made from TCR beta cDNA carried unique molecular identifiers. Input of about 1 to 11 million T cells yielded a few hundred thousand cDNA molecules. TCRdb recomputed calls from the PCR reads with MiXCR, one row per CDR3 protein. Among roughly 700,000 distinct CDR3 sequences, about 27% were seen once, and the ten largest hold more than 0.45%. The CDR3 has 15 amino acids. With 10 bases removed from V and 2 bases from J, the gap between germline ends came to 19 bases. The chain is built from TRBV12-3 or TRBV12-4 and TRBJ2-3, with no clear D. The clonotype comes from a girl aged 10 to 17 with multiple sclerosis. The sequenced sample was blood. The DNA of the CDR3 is TGTGCCACTCGGATCCACGGGCGAAACACAGATACGCAGTATTTT. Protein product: CATRIHGRNTDTQYF.